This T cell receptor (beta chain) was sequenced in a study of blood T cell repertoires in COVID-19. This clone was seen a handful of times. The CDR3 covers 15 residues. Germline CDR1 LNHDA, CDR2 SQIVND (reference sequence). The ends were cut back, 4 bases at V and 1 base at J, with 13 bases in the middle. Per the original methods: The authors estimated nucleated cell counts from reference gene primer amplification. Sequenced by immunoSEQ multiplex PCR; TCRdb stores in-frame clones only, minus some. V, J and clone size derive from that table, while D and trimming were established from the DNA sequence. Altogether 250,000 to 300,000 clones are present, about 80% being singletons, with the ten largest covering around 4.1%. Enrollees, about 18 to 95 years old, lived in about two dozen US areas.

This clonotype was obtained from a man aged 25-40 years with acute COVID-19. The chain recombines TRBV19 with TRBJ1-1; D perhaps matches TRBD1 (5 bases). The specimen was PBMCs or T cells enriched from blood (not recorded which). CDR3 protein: CASSRGVSRNTEAFF. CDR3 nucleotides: TGTGCCAGTAGTAGGGGGGTTAGTAGGAACACTGAAGCTTTCTTT.